These 19 T cell receptor beta chains share one sample of origin, sequenced in a study of long-term antiretroviral therapy in people with HIV. Samples were assayed with immunoSEQ v3.0 at survey level. Clones were sequenced by immunoSEQ multiplex PCR, and TCRdb holds only the in-frame ones, with some missing. The sample holds tens of thousands of clones; more than 80% are singletons and the top ten take 4% to 5.5%. Source: unsorted PBMCs, taken 5 to 5.5 years after starting antiretroviral therapy. The receptors stem from a woman aged 40 to 50 with HIV.

The V and J genes are TRBV19 and TRBJ1-1; no clear D. Per the germline V gene, CDR1 is LNHDA and CDR2 is SQIVND (reference sequence). V gave up 1 base and J gave up 2 bases, with 5 bases separating them. The CDR3 has 13 residues. CDR3 amino acids: CASSIAENTEAFF. The CDR3 nucleotides are TGTGCCAGTAGTATAGCGGAAAACACTGAAGCTTTCTTT.

The chain uses TRBV7-9 and TRBJ1-2; 10 bases map to TRBD1. Germline CDR1 SEHNR, CDR2 FQNEAQ (reference sequence). With V trimmed by 1 base and J by 7 bases, 3 bases remained unmatched. The CDR3 extends over 14 amino acids. In DNA form, the CDR3 reads TGTGCCAGCAGCTTAGGGGGACAGGGGAGTGGCTACACCTTC. As protein: CASSLGGQGSGYTF.

Worth noting for this clone: The sample contains more than one DNA sequence encoding this CDR3. V is TRBV5-1 and J is TRBJ2-5, with 8 bases identical to TRBD1. CDR3 length: 14 amino acids. Trimming at V came to 0 bases and at J to 2 bases, leaving 0 bases not matched to a gene. CDR1 is SGHRS and CDR2 is YFSETQ in the germline V gene. The CDR3 DNA reads as TGCGCCAGCAGCTTGGGGACAGGGCAAGAGACCCAGTACTTC. It yields the protein CASSLGTGQETQYF.

The rearrangement joins TRBV19 to TRBJ1-1; a weak D match, TRBD1 (6 bases). V lost 4 bases, J lost 8 bases, and 26 bases lay in between. The CDR3 sequence is 17 residues long. Germline CDR1 reads LNHDA; CDR2 reads SQIVND (reference sequence). The CDR3 nucleotides read TGTGCCAGTAGTACCCCCAGTCAGAACAGGGCAGTCCGGGAAGCTTTCTTT. Protein product: CASSTPSQNRAVREAFF. The variable domain in full, with the rest retrieved from reference TRBV19 and TRBJ1-1, is DGGITQSPKYLFRKEGQNVTLSCEQNLNHDAMYWYRQDPGQGLRLIYYSQIVNDFQKGDIAEGYSVSREKKESFPLTVTSAQKNPTAFYLCASSTPSQNRAVREAFFGQGTRLTVV.

The chain is built from TRBV19 and TRBJ1-4, with 9 bases that match TRBD1. The CDR3 contains 18 residues. The germline gives CDR1 LNHDA, CDR2 SQIVND (reference sequence). Losses at the gene ends were 4 bases for V and 0 bases for J; bases not matched to a gene: 9. The CDR3 region is CASSTAGTGFTTNEKLFF. Written as DNA, the CDR3 is TGTGCCAGTAGTACTGCCGGGACAGGGTTCACAACTAATGAAAAACTGTTTTTT.

The V call is TRBV27, the J call TRBJ1-1; D ambiguous. This CDR3 region has 14 residues. V was shortened by 2 bases and J by 4 bases, with 11 bases between the two germline ends. The germline CDR1 and CDR2 sequences are MNHEY and SMNVEV (reference sequence). The chain's CDR3 is CASSLVPGFTEAFF. Here the CDR3 DNA reads TGTGCCAGCAGTTTAGTGCCGGGGTTCACTGAAGCTTTCTTT.

The chain combines TRBV30 with TRBJ1-1, with 7 bases fitting TRBD1. Germline loops: CDR1 GTSNPN, CDR2 SVGIG (reference sequence). V was clipped by 2 bases and J by 7 bases; unmatched bases: 10. The CDR3 is made up of 14 amino acids. The CDR3 region is CAWSKGGLGGEAFF. DNA for the CDR3: TGTGCCTGGAGTAAAGGGGGCTTAGGGGGTGAAGCTTTCTTT.

The genes are TRBV5-6 and TRBJ2-6; D is perhaps TRBD1 or TRBD2 (5 bases each). V was trimmed by 1 base and J by 1 base, leaving 12 bases between them. The CDR3 runs 17 residues. CDR1 and CDR2 (germline): SGHDT, YYEEEE. CDR3 amino acids: CASSLWGTWSGANVLTF. CDR3 nucleotides: TGTGCCAGCAGCTTGTGGGGGACCTGGTCTGGGGCCAACGTCCTGACTTTC.

V gene TRBV9 combines with J gene TRBJ2-1; TRBD2 agrees at 7 bases. This CDR3 comprises 15 residues. CDR1 and CDR2 from the germline V gene are SGDLS and YYNGEE. Trimming took 5 bases from V and 2 from J; bases not matched to a gene: 7. The CDR3 DNA is TGTGCCAGCAGTCTTTCGGGAGGAACCTACAATGAGCAGTTCTTC. This encodes CASSLSGGTYNEQFF.

This clone was detected only once. The chain combines TRBV18 with TRBJ1-1; tentative D call: TRBD1 (5 bases). The CDR3 length is 13 residues. V was clipped by 6 bases and J by 8 bases, with 16 bases between them. CDR1 KGHSH and CDR2 LQKENI come from the germline V gene. The CDR3, as DNA: TGTGCCAGCTCTCCCCTCTTAGGGGCGGAAGCTTTCTTT. Translating it yields CASSPLLGAEAFF. The entire variable domain, with the rest obtained from reference TRBV18 and TRBJ1-1, is as follows: NAGVMQNPRHLVRRRGQEARLRCSPMKGHSHVYWYRQLPEEGLKFMVYLQKENIIDESGMPKERFSAEFPKEGPSILRIQQVVRGDSAAYFCASSPLLGAEAFFGQGTRLTVV.

The chain is built from TRBV21-1 and TRBJ2-7; the table names TRBD2, a call not compared with the DNA. TRBV21-1 is tagged as a pseudogene. CDR3 length: 16 residues. CDR3: CASSGGTEFSSYEQYF. CDR3 sequence (DNA): TGTGCCAGCAGCGGCGGGACTGAATTCAGCTCCTACGAGCAGTACTTC.

The chain couples TRBV5-1 to TRBJ2-7; 7 bases match TRBD2. The CDR3 covers 15 residues. V lost 4 bases and J lost 3; bases outside the gene matches: 10. Germline CDR1 reads SGHRS; CDR2 reads YFSETQ. The CDR3 DNA is TGCGCCAGCAGCGTCGTGGGGGGGACGATCTACGAGCAGTACTTC. It specifies CASSVVGGTIYEQYF.

V usage is TRBV30 and J usage is TRBJ1-2; 9 bases map to TRBD1. V lost 4 bases, J lost 8 bases, and 8 bases stayed unmatched. The CDR3 contains 13 residues. Germline CDR1 is GTSNPN and CDR2 is SVGIG (reference sequence). The CDR3 sequence: CAWTQGAMGGYTF. CDR3 in DNA: TGTGCCTGGACACAGGGGGCGATGGGGGGCTACACCTTC.

This clone was counted between two and nine times. DNA for the CDR3: TGTGCCAGCAGTTACGACCGGGAGTTGAATGAGCAGTTCTTC. This encodes CASSYDRELNEQFF. The rearrangement links TRBV6-5 to TRBJ2-1, with a possible D match to TRBD2 (6 bases). The CDR3 spans 14 residues. Germline V CDR1 and CDR2: MNHEY, SVGAGI. The ends were cut back, 2 bases at V and 7 bases at J, with 12 bases in the middle.

This clone was recorded once. V and J are TRBV28 and TRBJ2-2, with 7 positions matching TRBD1. Per germline, CDR1 MDHEN and CDR2 SYDVKM. This CDR3 comprises 17 residues. Germline trimming cut 8 bases from V and 0 bases from J; bases unmatched to any gene: 12. CDR3 sequence reads: CASGPLGQATNTGELFF. For the CDR3, the DNA is TGTGCCAGCGGTCCCTTAGGACAGGCGACGAACACCGGGGAGCTGTTTTTT.

This chain connects TRBV28 to TRBJ2-1; unclear D gene. Trimming removed 6 bases from V and 5 bases from J, with 8 bases in between. The CDR3 runs to 12 residues. CDR1 and CDR2 from the germline V gene are MDHEN and SYDVKM. CDR3 coding DNA: TGTGCCAGCAGCCTAACAGACAATGAGCAGTTCTTC. Its protein is CASSLTDNEQFF.

This chain joins TRBV7-2 and TRBJ1-1; TRBD1 might be the D (5 bases). Trimming left V 8 bases short and J 0 bases short, with 7 bases between. From germline, CDR1 is SGHTA and CDR2 FQGNSA. The CDR3 is made up of 12 amino acids. In DNA form, the CDR3 reads TGTGCCAGCGGGGGTTTGAACACTGAAGCTTTCTTT. Protein: CASGGLNTEAFF.

This clone was seen only once. The V call is TRBV5-6, the J call TRBJ1-2; 10 bases map to TRBD1. The length of the CDR3 is 14 residues. Losses at the gene ends were 3 bases for V and 1 base for J; bases not matched to a gene: 0. Germline V gene lookup returns CDR1 SGHDT and CDR2 YYEEEE. The CDR3 loop is CASSWDRGNYGYTF. The CDR3 nucleotides are TGTGCCAGCAGCTGGGACAGGGGTAACTATGGCTACACCTTC.

This clone was observed once. The chain recombines TRBV18 with TRBJ2-7; D remains ambiguous. Germline V gene lookup returns CDR1 KGHSH and CDR2 LQKENI. V was trimmed by 5 bases and J by 1 base, leaving 6 bases between them. The CDR3 contains 12 residues. CDR3 DNA: TGTGCCAGCTCAGGAATATCCTACGAGCAGTACTTC. Its protein is CASSGISYEQYF.